Listed below are T cell receptor beta chains from one sample, sequenced in a study of T-cell reconstitution after alpha-beta-depleted transplantation in children. One entry per CDR3 protein, called by TCRdb with MiXCR from the PCR reads. This sample yields around 530,000 distinct CDR3 sequences, of which approximately 32% are seen a single time; less than 2.5% belongs to the top ten. Sequencing used PBMCs from the stem cell graft donor, obtained from the stem cell graft. These TCRs come from a human donor who donated a stem cell graft to a child with aplastic anemia. CDR3s include the opening cysteine and the closing phenylalanine or tryptophan. A D gene is named only where the DNA matches it firmly. The listing skips clone size in some rows; elsewhere it reads once, few, many or a size class.

DNA: TGTGCCAGCAGCCGGGGACAGTCTAATGAAAAACTGTTTTTT
CDR3: CASSRGQSNEKLFF
J: TRBJ1-4
size: NA
V: TRBV28
D: TRBD1

DNA: TGCAGCGGTGCCTCGCGGGGGACCGGGGAGCTGTTTTTT
CDR3: CSGASRGTGELFF
J: TRBJ2-2
size: few
V: TRBV29-1
D: TRBD2

DNA: TGCGCCAGCAGTGTTTCATCGGGAGGCGAGCAGTTCTTC
CDR3: CASSVSSGGEQFF
J: TRBJ2-1
size: NA
V: TRBV10-1
D: TRBD2

DNA: TGTGCCAGCAGCTTAGGGCAGTTAGGGGAAAAACTGTTTTTT
CDR3: CASSLGQLGEKLFF
J: TRBJ1-4
size: NA
V: TRBV7-9
D: NA

DNA: TGCGCCAGCAGCTTGGGGCTGAAAAAAGAGACCCAGTACTTC
CDR3: CASSLGLKKETQYF
J: TRBJ2-5
size: NA
V: TRBV5-1
D: NA

DNA: TGTGCCAGCACCCGTGGACCGGGACAGGGACAAGAGACCCAGTACTTC
CDR3: CASTRGPGQGQETQYF
J: TRBJ2-5
size: NA
V: TRBV9
D: TRBD1

DNA: TGTGCCAGCAGTTTATGGGGACAGGGAGGTCAGCCCCAGCATTTT
CDR3: CASSLWGQGGQPQHF
J: TRBJ1-5
size: NA
V: TRBV12-3/TRBV12-4
D: TRBD1

DNA: TGTGCCAGCAGCCAAGGGACCCAATCGGATCCGTTCTTC
CDR3: CASSQGTQSDPFF
J: TRBJ2-1
size: few
V: TRBV7-9
D: NA

DNA: TGTGCCAGCAGCTTAGTAAGGACAGGGGGCGCTAACTATGGCTACACCTTC
CDR3: CASSLVRTGGANYGYTF
J: TRBJ1-2
size: NA
V: TRBV7-2
D: TRBD1

DNA: TGTGCCAGCAGCCGAAGAGAGACCCAGTACTTC
CDR3: CASSRRETQYF
J: TRBJ2-5
size: many
V: TRBV12-3/TRBV12-4
D: NA

DNA: TGTGCCAGCGAAGACAGACGTACGAACACTGAAGCTTTCTTT
CDR3: CASEDRRTNTEAFF
J: TRBJ1-1
size: NA
V: TRBV7-2
D: NA

DNA: TGTGCCATCAGTGAGTTAGCGGGGCGCGCTGAAGCTTTCTTT
CDR3: CAISELAGRAEAFF
J: TRBJ1-1
size: NA
V: TRBV10-3
D: NA

DNA: TGCGCCAGCAGCTCCCCATACCTTAGCGGGAGCGTAGACACCGGGGAGCTGTTTTTT
CDR3: CASSSPYLSGSVDTGELFF
J: TRBJ2-2
size: few
V: TRBV5-1
D: TRBD2

DNA: TGTGCCAGCTCATATCTCGGGACTGAAGCTTTCTTT
CDR3: CASSYLGTEAFF
J: TRBJ1-1
size: NA
V: TRBV18
D: NA

DNA: TGTGCCAGCAGTTACGACGGGCTAACAGATACGCAGTATTTT
CDR3: CASSYDGLTDTQYF
J: TRBJ2-3
size: few
V: TRBV6-5
D: NA

DNA: TGTGCCAGCAGCGACGGCCACCGTCCTGGGGCCAACGTCCTGACTTTC
CDR3: CASSDGHRPGANVLTF
J: TRBJ2-6
size: NA
V: TRBV6-4
D: NA

DNA: TGCGCCAGCAGGCGGGGACTAGCGGACCCCTACAATGAGCAGTTCTTC
CDR3: CASRRGLADPYNEQFF
J: TRBJ2-1
size: NA
V: TRBV5-1
D: TRBD2

DNA: TGTGCCACCGACAGTTCGGCTTACGAGCAGTACTTC
CDR3: CATDSSAYEQYF
J: TRBJ2-7
size: NA
V: TRBV6-2/TRBV6-3
D: NA

DNA: TGTGCCAGCAGACAGACTAGCGGGAGAGGCCCCGAAGAGACCCAGTACTTC
CDR3: CASRQTSGRGPEETQYF
J: TRBJ2-5
size: NA
V: TRBV28
D: TRBD2

DNA: TGTGCCAGCAGCTTGGGAAGGGGAAGGGAGAATCAGCCCCAGCATTTT
CDR3: CASSLGRGRENQPQHF
J: TRBJ1-5
size: few
V: TRBV13
D: NA

DNA: TGTGCCAGCAGCTCCAGCTCTGGGGCCAACGTCCTGACTTTC
CDR3: CASSSSSGANVLTF
J: TRBJ2-6
size: NA
V: TRBV7-9
D: NA

DNA: TGTGCCAGCAGTTATCGTTCCTGTTTAGTCCCTTCTAACGAGCAGTACTTC
CDR3: CASSYRSCLVPSNEQYF
J: TRBJ2-7
size: NA
V: TRBV2
D: NA

DNA: TGTGCCAGCAGTTTAGGGAGACAGACTGAAGCTTTCTTT
CDR3: CASSLGRQTEAFF
J: TRBJ1-1
size: few
V: TRBV27
D: NA

DNA: TGCAGCGTTCCGTTAGGGGGAGAGACCCAGTACTTC
CDR3: CSVPLGGETQYF
J: TRBJ2-5
size: NA
V: TRBV29-1
D: NA

DNA: TGTGCCAGCAGCTGGACAGATAGCAATCAGCCCCAGCATTTT
CDR3: CASSWTDSNQPQHF
J: TRBJ1-5
size: few
V: TRBV4-2
D: NA

DNA: TGTGCCAGCAGTTTATACGGACAGGCAAACTATGGCTACACCTTC
CDR3: CASSLYGQANYGYTF
J: TRBJ1-2
size: NA
V: TRBV28
D: TRBD1

DNA: TGTGCCAGCAGCGTTCCGCCCGCGGGGGGGAAGAGCGAAAAACTGTTTTTT
CDR3: CASSVPPAGGKSEKLFF
J: TRBJ1-4
size: NA
V: TRBV6-2/TRBV6-3
D: NA

DNA: TGCAGCGTCGAACAGGCCTATTATGGCTACACCTTC
CDR3: CSVEQAYYGYTF
J: TRBJ1-2
size: NA
V: TRBV29-1
D: NA

DNA: TGTGCCAGCAGCAAAGACACAGTTCCGAGCTCCTATAATTCACCCCTCCACTTT
CDR3: CASSKDTVPSSYNSPLHF
J: TRBJ1-6
size: NA
V: TRBV21-1
D: NA

DNA: TGTGCCAGCTCACCACCGGATACCCGGGAGACCCAGTACTTC
CDR3: CASSPPDTRETQYF
J: TRBJ2-5
size: NA
V: TRBV18
D: NA

DNA: TGCGCCAGCAGCTACAACCATTTGGCCGCAGATACGCAGTATTTT
CDR3: CASSYNHLAADTQYF
J: TRBJ2-3
size: few
V: TRBV5-1
D: NA

DNA: TGCGCCAGCAGCCAAGGTGGGGCATATAATGAAAAACTGTTTTTT
CDR3: CASSQGGAYNEKLFF
J: TRBJ1-4
size: few
V: TRBV4-3
D: NA

DNA: TGCAGTGCTACAGGAGCGGGAGAATACGAGCAGTACTTC
CDR3: CSATGAGEYEQYF
J: TRBJ2-7
size: NA
V: TRBV20-1
D: TRBD2

DNA: TGTGCCAGCAGCCCCCGAAGGAGCGGGAGAGCTAATGAGCAGTTCTTC
CDR3: CASSPRRSGRANEQFF
J: TRBJ2-1
size: NA
V: TRBV7-9
D: TRBD2

DNA: TGTGCCAGCTCACCACAGGCAGGAGTAGCCAAAAACATTCAGTACTTC
CDR3: CASSPQAGVAKNIQYF
J: TRBJ2-4
size: few
V: TRBV18
D: NA

DNA: TGCGCCAGCTTCACAGGGTCTAACTATGGCTACACCTTC
CDR3: CASFTGSNYGYTF
J: TRBJ1-2
size: NA
V: TRBV5-1
D: NA

DNA: TGTGCCAGCAGCCCACCTGGAGGGACTATCGGAAACACCATATATTTT
CDR3: CASSPPGGTIGNTIYF
J: TRBJ1-3
size: NA
V: TRBV9
D: NA